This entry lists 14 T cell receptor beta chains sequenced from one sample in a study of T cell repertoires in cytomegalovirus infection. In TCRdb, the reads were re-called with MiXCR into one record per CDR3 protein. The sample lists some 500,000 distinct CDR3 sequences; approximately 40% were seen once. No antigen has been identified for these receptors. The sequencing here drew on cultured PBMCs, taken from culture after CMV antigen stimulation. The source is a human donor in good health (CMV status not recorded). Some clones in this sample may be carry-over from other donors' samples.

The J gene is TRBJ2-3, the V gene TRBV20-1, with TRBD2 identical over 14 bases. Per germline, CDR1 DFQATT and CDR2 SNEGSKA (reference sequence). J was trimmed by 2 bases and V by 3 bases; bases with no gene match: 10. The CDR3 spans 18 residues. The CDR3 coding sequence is TGCAGTGCTAGGCGACCGGGACTAGCGGGAGACCCCACAGATACGCAGTATTTT. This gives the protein CSARRPGLAGDPTDTQYF.

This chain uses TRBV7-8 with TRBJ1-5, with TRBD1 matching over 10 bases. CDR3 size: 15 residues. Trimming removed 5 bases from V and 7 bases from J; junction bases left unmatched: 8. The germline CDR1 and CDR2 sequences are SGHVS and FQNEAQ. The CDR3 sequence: CASSPRGTGAQPQHF. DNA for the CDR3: TGTGCCAGCAGCCCCCGCGGGACAGGGGCCCAGCCCCAGCATTTT.

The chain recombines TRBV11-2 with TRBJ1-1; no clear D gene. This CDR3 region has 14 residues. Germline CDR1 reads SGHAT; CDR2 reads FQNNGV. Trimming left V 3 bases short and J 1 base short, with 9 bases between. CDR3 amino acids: CASSLRRWNTEAFF. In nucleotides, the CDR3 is TGTGCCAGCAGCTTGAGGAGGTGGAACACTGAAGCTTTCTTT. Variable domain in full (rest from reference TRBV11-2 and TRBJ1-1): EAGVAQSPRYKIIEKRQSVAFWCNPISGHATLYWYQQILGQGPKLLIQFQNNGVVDDSQLPKDRFSAERLKGVDSTLKIQPAKLEDSAVYLCASSLRRWNTEAFFGQGTRLTVV.

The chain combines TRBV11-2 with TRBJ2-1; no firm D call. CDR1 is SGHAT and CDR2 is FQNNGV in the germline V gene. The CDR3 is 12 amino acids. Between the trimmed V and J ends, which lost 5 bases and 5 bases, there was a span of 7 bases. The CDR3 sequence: CASSLNNNEQFF. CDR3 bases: TGTGCCAGCAGCCTTAATAACAATGAGCAGTTCTTC.

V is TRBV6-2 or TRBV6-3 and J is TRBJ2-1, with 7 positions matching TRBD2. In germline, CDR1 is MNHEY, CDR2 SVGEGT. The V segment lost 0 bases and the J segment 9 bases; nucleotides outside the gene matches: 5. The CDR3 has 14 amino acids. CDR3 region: CASSYSSGMGEQFF. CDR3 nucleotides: TGTGCCAGCAGTTACTCGAGCGGGATGGGTGAGCAGTTCTTC.

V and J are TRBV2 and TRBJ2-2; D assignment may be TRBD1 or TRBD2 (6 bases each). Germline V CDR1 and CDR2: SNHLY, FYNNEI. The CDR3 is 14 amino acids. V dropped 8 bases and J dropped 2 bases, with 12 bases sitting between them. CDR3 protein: CASGGRRNTGELFF. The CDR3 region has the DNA TGTGCCAGCGGGGGGCGAAGAAACACCGGGGAGCTGTTTTTT.

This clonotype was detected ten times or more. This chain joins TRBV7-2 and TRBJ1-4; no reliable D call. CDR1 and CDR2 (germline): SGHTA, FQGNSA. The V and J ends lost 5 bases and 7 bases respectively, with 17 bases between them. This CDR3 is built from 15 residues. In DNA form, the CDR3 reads TGTGCCAGCAGCACTGGCAATTTCCCGGTTGAAAAACTGTTTTTT. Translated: CASSTGNFPVEKLFF.

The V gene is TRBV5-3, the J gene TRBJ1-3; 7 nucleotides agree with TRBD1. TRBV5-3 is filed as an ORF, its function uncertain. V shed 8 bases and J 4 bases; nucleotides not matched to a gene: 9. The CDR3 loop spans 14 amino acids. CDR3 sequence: CASSQGQPGNTIYF. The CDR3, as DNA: TGTGCCAGCAGCCAGGGACAGCCCGGAAACACCATATATTTT.

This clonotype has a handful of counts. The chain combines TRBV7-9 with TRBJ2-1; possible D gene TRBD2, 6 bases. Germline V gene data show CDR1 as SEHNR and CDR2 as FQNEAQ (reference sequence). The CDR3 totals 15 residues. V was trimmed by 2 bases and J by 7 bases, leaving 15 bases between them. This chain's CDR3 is CASSLWASVRNEQFF. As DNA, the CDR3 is TGTGCCAGCAGCTTATGGGCTAGCGTTCGGAATGAGCAGTTCTTC.

The CDR3 DNA follows: TGTGCCAGCAGTTTGCAGGGGTTAGGCAATCAGCCCCAGCATTTT. This gives the protein CASSLQGLGNQPQHF. This rearrangement joins TRBV7-6 to TRBJ1-5, with D possibly TRBD1 on 6 matching bases. V was shortened by 6 bases and J by 2 bases, with 14 bases between the two germline ends. This CDR3 spans 15 amino acids. The V gene's germline CDR1 is SGHVS and CDR2 FNYEAQ.

The CDR3 region is CASSSRGSGTETQYF. Written as DNA, the CDR3 is TGTGCCAGCAGCTCCCGGGGTAGCGGGACAGAGACCCAGTACTTC. The chain recombines TRBV7-9 with TRBJ2-5, with 8 bases fitting TRBD2. V lost 4 bases to trimming and J lost 4 bases; unmatched junction nucleotides: 8. The length of the CDR3 is 15 residues. The germline V gene has CDR1 SEHNR and CDR2 FQNEAQ (reference sequence). The variable domain in full, with the rest retrieved from reference TRBV7-9 and TRBJ2-5, is DTGVSQNPRHKITKRGQNVTFRCDPISEHNRLYWYRQTLGQGPEFLTYFQNEAQLEKSRLLSDRFSAERPKGSFSTLEIQRTEQGDSAMYLCASSSRGSGTETQYFGPGTRLLVL.

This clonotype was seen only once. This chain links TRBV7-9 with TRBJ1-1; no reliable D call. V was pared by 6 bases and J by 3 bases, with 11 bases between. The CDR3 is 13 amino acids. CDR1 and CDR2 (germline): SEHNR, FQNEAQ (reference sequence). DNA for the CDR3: TGTGCCAGCAGGAAAACCCGGGACACTGAAGCTTTCTTT. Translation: CASRKTRDTEAFF.

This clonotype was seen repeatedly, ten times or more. The chain's CDR3 is CASSLQGTGELFF. Written as DNA, the CDR3 is TGTGCCAGCAGCTTGCAGGGAACCGGGGAGCTGTTTTTT. The V and J genes are TRBV7-2 and TRBJ2-2, with a weak D call TRBD1 (5 bases). V lost 3 bases and J 5 bases, leaving 7 bases between the germline ends. This CDR3 contains 13 residues. CDR1 and CDR2 from the germline V gene are SGHTA and FQGNSA.

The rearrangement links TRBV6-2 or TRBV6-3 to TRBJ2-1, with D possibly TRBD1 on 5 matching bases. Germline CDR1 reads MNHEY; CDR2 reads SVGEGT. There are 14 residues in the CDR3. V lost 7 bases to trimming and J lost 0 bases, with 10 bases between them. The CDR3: CASKTGRSYNEQFF. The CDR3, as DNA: TGTGCCAGCAAAACAGGCCGCTCCTACAATGAGCAGTTCTTC.